Following are 22 T cell receptor beta chains from one sample sequenced in a study of T cells expressing NK-cell markers. Each CDR3 protein gets one entry in TCRdb, which reprocessed the 5' RACE reads and gives no DNA. The sample spans roughly 390,000 distinct CDR3 sequences; the ten largest clones claim around a tenth. Input material: blood T cells: a sorted CD56 or NKG2C T cell subset, CD4+ or CD8+ T cells, or bulk PBMC T cells (not recorded which). The source of these receptors is a woman between 45 and 65 years old in good health.

V is TRBV12-3 or TRBV12-4 and J is TRBJ2-1. The length of the CDR3 is 15 residues. Here the CDR3 reads CASSHSRLTYNEQFF.

The J gene is TRBJ2-1, the V gene TRBV20-1; TCRdb's D call, TRBD2, is unchecked because there is no DNA. The CDR3 runs to 13 residues. From germline, CDR1 is DFQATT and CDR2 SNEGSKA (reference sequence). CDR3 sequence: CSGLAGIYNEQFF.

The chain couples TRBV4-1 to TRBJ2-6; absent DNA, TCRdb's TRBD1 call cannot be checked. The CDR3 length is 18 residues. The germline V gene encodes CDR1 MGHRA and CDR2 YSYEKL. The CDR3 loop is CASSLTGQGPFGANVLTF.

The rearrangement links TRBV12-5 to TRBJ2-3; TCRdb picks TRBD1, but there is no DNA to check that call. There are 19 residues in the CDR3. Germline CDR1 is LGHNT and CDR2 is FRNRAP. CDR3: CASGLVERGQYTSTDTQYF.

This sequence joins TRBV27 and TRBJ2-1; TCRdb's assignment of TRBD1 cannot be checked, as there is no DNA. The germline gives CDR1 MNHEY, CDR2 SMNVEV (reference sequence). This CDR3 region has 17 residues. The CDR3 loop is CASSRGQKWSSYNEQFF.

The chain recombines TRBV5-1 with TRBJ1-1. Germline lookup yields CDR1 SGHRS and CDR2 YFSETQ. The CDR3 contains 11 residues. CDR3: CASSLGGTAFF.

V usage is TRBV12-3 or TRBV12-4 and J usage is TRBJ2-2; TCRdb outputs TRBD1, but without DNA this stays unchecked. The CDR3 has 13 amino acids. CDR3 amino acids: CASSGQHTGELFF.

The rearrangement links TRBV6-1 to TRBJ2-6; TCRdb proposes TRBD1, but this gene call is untestable without DNA. The CDR3 loop spans 18 amino acids. The germline gives CDR1 MNHNS, CDR2 SASEGT. The CDR3 loop is CASSALTGGAGGANVLTF.

This chain connects TRBV15 to TRBJ1-5. This CDR3 contains 15 residues. Looked up from germline, CDR1 is LNHNV and CDR2 is YYDKDF (reference sequence). The CDR3 protein is CATSRDRGMVQPQHF.

The chain recombines TRBV5-4 with TRBJ2-2. This CDR3 region has 13 residues. The germline CDR1 and CDR2 sequences are SGHNT and YYREEE (reference sequence). The CDR3 sequence: CASSRLNTGELFF.

V gene TRBV12-3 or TRBV12-4 combines with J gene TRBJ2-3. The CDR3 totals 11 residues. The CDR3 loop reads CASGLEWAQYF.

V is TRBV20-1 and J is TRBJ2-5. The length of the CDR3 is 12 residues. From germline, CDR1 is DFQATT and CDR2 SNEGSKA (reference sequence). The CDR3 protein is CSAMGYQETQYF.

V gene TRBV24-1 combines with J gene TRBJ2-3; the D call from TCRdb, TRBD2, cannot be confirmed without DNA. This CDR3 has 14 residues. The germline CDR1 and CDR2 sequences are KGHDR and SFDVKD. The CDR3 sequence is CATSRSGSADTQYF.

The chain uses TRBV4-1 and TRBJ2-2. The CDR3 covers 15 residues. The germline V gene encodes CDR1 MGHRA and CDR2 YSYEKL. This CDR3 reads CASSPKGSYTGELFF.

The gene calls are TRBV3-1 and TRBJ1-3. This CDR3 contains 15 residues. Germline V gives CDR1 LGHDT, CDR2 YNNKEL (reference sequence). CDR3 region: CASSQAGRAGNTIYF.

The chain has TRBV5-1 and TRBJ2-1. The germline CDR1 and CDR2 sequences are SGHRS and YFSETQ. CDR3 size: 13 residues. The CDR3 sequence: CASSLGRLNEQFF.

The chain links TRBV7-9 to TRBJ2-1. The CDR3 runs 14 residues. CDR1 is SEHNR, CDR2 FQNEAQ, per germline (reference sequence). CDR3 residues: CASSFDVWDDEQFF.

The chain recombines TRBV3-1 with TRBJ2-5; TCRdb designates TRBD1, a call that cannot be tested without DNA. Looked up from germline, CDR1 is LGHDT and CDR2 is YNNKEL (reference sequence). CDR3 size: 15 residues. This CDR3 reads CASTPLMGGEETQYF.

The chain uses TRBV24-1 and TRBJ1-2; TCRdb lists TRBD1, though no DNA is available to test this call. Germline V gene lookup returns CDR1 KGHDR and CDR2 SFDVKD. The length of the CDR3 is 17 residues. The CDR3 loop is CATSDSEDRVRRSGYTF.

V usage is TRBV7-8 and J usage is TRBJ2-7; TCRdb lists TRBD1, though no DNA is available to test this call. Germline assignment: CDR1 SGHVS and CDR2 FQNEAQ. The CDR3 has 14 amino acids. The chain's CDR3 is CASSLKGAGYEQYF.

The chain recombines TRBV5-1 with TRBJ2-5; there is no DNA to check the TCRdb D call of TRBD2. The CDR3 is made up of 17 amino acids. Per the germline V gene, CDR1 is SGHRS and CDR2 is YFSETQ. The chain's CDR3 is CASSLDATSGRGETQYF.

The chain links TRBV6-5 to TRBJ2-2; TCRdb reports TRBD1, a call that lacks DNA to check it against. Germline V gene lookup returns CDR1 MNHEY and CDR2 SVGAGI. The CDR3 contains 16 residues. The CDR3 is CASSTSTGTGTGELFF.